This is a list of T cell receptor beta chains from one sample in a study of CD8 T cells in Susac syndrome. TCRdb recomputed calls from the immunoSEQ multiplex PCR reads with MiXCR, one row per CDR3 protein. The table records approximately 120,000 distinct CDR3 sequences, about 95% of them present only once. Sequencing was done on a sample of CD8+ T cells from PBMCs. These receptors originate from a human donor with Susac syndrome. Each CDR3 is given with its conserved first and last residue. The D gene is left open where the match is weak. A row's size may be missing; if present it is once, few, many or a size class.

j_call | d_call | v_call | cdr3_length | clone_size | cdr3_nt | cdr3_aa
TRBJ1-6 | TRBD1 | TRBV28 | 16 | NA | TGTGCCAGCAGTTCCGGGACAGACGCCTATAATTCACCCCTCCACTTT | CASSSGTDAYNSPLHF
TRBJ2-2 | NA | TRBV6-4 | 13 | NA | TGTGCCAGCAGTGACTCTGCCTCCGGGGAGCTGTTTTTT | CASSDSASGELFF
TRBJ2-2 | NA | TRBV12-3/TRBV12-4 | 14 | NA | TGTGCCAGCAGTTTTTCAGGGTTTACCGGGGAGCTGTTTTTT | CASSFSGFTGELFF
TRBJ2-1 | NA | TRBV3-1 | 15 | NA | TGTGCCAGCAGCCCGGGCCCTTTCGAGGCCCATGAGCAGTTCTTC | CASSPGPFEAHEQFF
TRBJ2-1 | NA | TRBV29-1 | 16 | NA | TGCAGCGTTGAAGATCGTGGGAGTAGCTCCTACAATGAGCAGTTCTTC | CSVEDRGSSSYNEQFF
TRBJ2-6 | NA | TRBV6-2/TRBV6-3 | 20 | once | TGTGCCAGCAGTTACCCCGAAGTCCCCGGCAGCGCGGCTGGGGCCAACGTCCTGACTTTC | CASSYPEVPGSAAGANVLTF
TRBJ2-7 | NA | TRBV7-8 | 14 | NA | TGTGCCAGCAGCAAAGACATCTCCGCCTACGAGCAGTACTTC | CASSKDISAYEQYF
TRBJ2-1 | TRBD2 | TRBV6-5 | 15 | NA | TGTGCCAGCAGTTTTTCGCGGGGGGTCGGGAATGAGCAGTTCTTC | CASSFSRGVGNEQFF
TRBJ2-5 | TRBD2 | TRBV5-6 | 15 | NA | TGTGCCAGCAGCTTCGGGGGAGGGCCTCAGGAGACCCAGTACTTC | CASSFGGGPQETQYF
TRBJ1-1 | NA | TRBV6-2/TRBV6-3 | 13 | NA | TGTGCCAGCAGCCGTGGACAGCTGCCTGAAGCTTTCTTT | CASSRGQLPEAFF
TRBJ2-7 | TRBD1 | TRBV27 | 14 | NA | TGTGCCAGCAGCAGACAGGGAGAATTCAACGAGCAGTACTTC | CASSRQGEFNEQYF
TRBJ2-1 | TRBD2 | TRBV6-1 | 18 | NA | TGTGCCAGCAGGCGCCTAGACATGACTAGCGAGAAGTACAATGAGCAGTTCTTC | CASRRLDMTSEKYNEQFF
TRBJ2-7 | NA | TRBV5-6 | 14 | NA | TGTGCCAGCAGCTTGGCGGCTCGGATCTACGAGCAGTACTTC | CASSLAARIYEQYF
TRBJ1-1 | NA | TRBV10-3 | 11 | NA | TGTGCCATCAAGGGGAACACTGAAGCTTTCTTT | CAIKGNTEAFF
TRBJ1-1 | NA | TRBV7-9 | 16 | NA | TGTGCCAGCAGCTGGGATCTGGAGAGGGTGAACACTGAAGCTTTCTTT | CASSWDLERVNTEAFF
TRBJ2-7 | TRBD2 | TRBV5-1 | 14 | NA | TGCGCCAGCAGCTTGGGAGCGGGAGTGCGCGAGCAGTACTTC | CASSLGAGVREQYF
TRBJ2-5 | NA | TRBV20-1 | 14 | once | TGCAGTGCTAGAGATCAGGGCCCCCGGGAGACCCAGTACTTC | CSARDQGPRETQYF
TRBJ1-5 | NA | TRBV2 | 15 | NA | TGTGCCAGCAGTGCCCTGCGGGGTAGCAATCAGCCCCAGCATTTT | CASSALRGSNQPQHF
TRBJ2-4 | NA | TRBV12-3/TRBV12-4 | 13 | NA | TGTGCCAGCCTGGGGTTGGCCAAAAACATTCAGTACTTC | CASLGLAKNIQYF
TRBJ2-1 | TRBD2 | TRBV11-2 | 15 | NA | TGTGCCAGCAGCCAATCTAGCGGAGGGAACAATGAGCAGTTCTTC | CASSQSSGGNNEQFF
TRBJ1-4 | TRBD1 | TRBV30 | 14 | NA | TGTGCCTGGAACTCGGGACAGGGAAGAGAAAAACTGTTTTTT | CAWNSGQGREKLFF
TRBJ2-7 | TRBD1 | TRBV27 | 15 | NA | TGTGCCAGCAGTACGTGGACAGGGGGCCCCTACGAGCAGTACTTC | CASSTWTGGPYEQYF
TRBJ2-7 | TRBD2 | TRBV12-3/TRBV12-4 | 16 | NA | TGTGCCAGCAGCCCAGCCCCTTCTAGCGGGGGCTACGAGCAGTACTTC | CASSPAPSSGGYEQYF
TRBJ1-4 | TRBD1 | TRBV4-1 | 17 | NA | TGCGCCAGCAGAGACAGGGGGCGCCTGATGGTCTCTGAAAAACTGTTTTTT | CASRDRGRLMVSEKLFF
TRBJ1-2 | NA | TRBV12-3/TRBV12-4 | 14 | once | TGTGCCAGCAGTTTCGGGGACCTGGGCTATGGCTACACCTTC | CASSFGDLGYGYTF
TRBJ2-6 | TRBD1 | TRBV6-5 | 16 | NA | TGTGCCAGCAGTTACACGGACAGGGAAGGTGCCAACGTCCTGACTTTC | CASSYTDREGANVLTF
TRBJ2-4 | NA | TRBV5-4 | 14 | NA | TGTGCCAGCAGCTCTCTCTTCCCCGGGGACATTCAGTACTTC | CASSSLFPGDIQYF
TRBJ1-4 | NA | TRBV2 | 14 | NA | TGTGCCAGCAGTCTGGCAGGGCCTAATGAAAAACTGTTTTTT | CASSLAGPNEKLFF
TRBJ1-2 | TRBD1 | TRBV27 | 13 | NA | TGTGCCAGCAGCAAGACAGGGATCTATGGCTACACCTTC | CASSKTGIYGYTF
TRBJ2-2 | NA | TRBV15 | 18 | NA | TGTGCCACCAGCGACTCCGGTTATGGCTTTACGAACACCGGGGAGCTGTTTTTT | CATSDSGYGFTNTGELFF
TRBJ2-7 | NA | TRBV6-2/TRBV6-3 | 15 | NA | TGTGCCAGCAGTTACGCTGGCGGGGCTGCCTACGAGCAGTACTTC | CASSYAGGAAYEQYF
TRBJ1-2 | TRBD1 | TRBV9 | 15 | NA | TGTGCCAGCAGCGAACGGACAGGGACTAACTATGGCTACACCTTC | CASSERTGTNYGYTF
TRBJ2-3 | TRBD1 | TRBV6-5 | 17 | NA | TGTGCCAGCAGTTACTCGAAATGGACAGGGGTAACAGATACGCAGTATTTT | CASSYSKWTGVTDTQYF
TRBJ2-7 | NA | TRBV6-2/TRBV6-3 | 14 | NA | TGTGCCAGCAGTTACTGGGCCATTACTTACGAGCAGTACTTC | CASSYWAITYEQYF
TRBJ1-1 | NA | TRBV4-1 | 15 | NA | TGCGCCAGCAGCCAAGAGACAGGCCTTAGGACTGAAGCTTTCTTT | CASSQETGLRTEAFF
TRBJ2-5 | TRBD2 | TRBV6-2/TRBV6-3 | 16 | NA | TGTGCCAGCAGTACCGGACTAGCGGGAGTCGGAGAGACCCAGTACTTC | CASSTGLAGVGETQYF
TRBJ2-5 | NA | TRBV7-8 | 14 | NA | TGTGCCAGCAGCTTAGGACAGAGCCAAGAGACCCAGTACTTC | CASSLGQSQETQYF
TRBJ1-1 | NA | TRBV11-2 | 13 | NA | TGTGCCAGCAGCTTTTCAGCGAACACTGAAGCTTTCTTT | CASSFSANTEAFF
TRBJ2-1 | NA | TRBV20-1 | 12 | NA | TGCAGTGCTAGAGTCACAGACAATGAGCAGTTCTTC | CSARVTDNEQFF
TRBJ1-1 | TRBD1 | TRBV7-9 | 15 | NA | TGTGCCAGCAGCTCACGGACAGGGGGATTGGTTCAAGCTTTCTTT | CASSSRTGGLVQAFF
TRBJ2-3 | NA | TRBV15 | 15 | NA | TGTGCCACCAGCGAGGGACGAGTAAGCACAGATACGCAGTATTTT | CATSEGRVSTDTQYF
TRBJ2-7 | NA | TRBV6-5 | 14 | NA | TGTGCCAGCAGTTACTCGACGGGGAACTACGAGCAGTACTTC | CASSYSTGNYEQYF
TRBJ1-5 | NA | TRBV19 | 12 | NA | TGTGCCAGTGGCAGAGTCAATCAGCCCCAGCATTTT | CASGRVNQPQHF
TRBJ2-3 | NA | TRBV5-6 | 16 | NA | TGTGCCAGCAGCTGGTGGGGGGCGGAGCGGTCAGATACGCAGTATTTT | CASSWWGAERSDTQYF
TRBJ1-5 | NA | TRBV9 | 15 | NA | TGTGCCAGCAGCGTAGGGGGTAATAGCAATCAGCCCCAGCATTTT | CASSVGGNSNQPQHF
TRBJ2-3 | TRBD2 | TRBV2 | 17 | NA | TGTGCCAGCAGTGATTTAGCGGGGGGGCGGTACACAGATACGCAGTATTTT | CASSDLAGGRYTDTQYF